This T cell receptor (beta chain) was sequenced during a study of blood T cells in healthy people across ages. Study findings and constraints: Per million T cells, TCR beta diversity dropped about linearly as age rose.

From germline, CDR1 is MDHEN and CDR2 SYDVKM. CDR3 length: 15 residues. The germline V and J ends were trimmed by 3 bases and 5 bases, with 16 bases remaining between them. This clonotype showed up just a few times. The antigen remains unidentified. Primed by a sample-barcoded 5' primer and a J-beta primer mix, a second PCR proceeded for about 6 to 12 cycles. Each of the cDNA molecules was tagged by a template-switch adaptor with 12 random nucleotides. TCRdb passed the 5' RACE reads through MiXCR, listing each CDR3 protein once. Here the sample spans nearly 800,000 distinct CDR3 sequences, just under 25% being singletons. Isolated PBMCs totaled at least 6.5 million in each sample. This sample was shared with a second study, whose subject was T cells of mothers and their children. Per that study: Per 15 ul, 1.5 ug of RNA was used, with all extracted RNA going into cDNA synthesis.

Sequencing input: blood. The sequence derives from a boy younger than 18 in good health. The chain has TRBV28 and TRBJ2-5; D gene unclear. CDR3 residues: CASSFYGLARETQYF. The CDR3, as DNA: TGTGCCAGCAGTTTTTACGGGCTGGCGCGGGAGACCCAGTACTTC. The entire variable domain, with the rest obtained from reference TRBV28 and TRBJ2-5, is as follows: DVKVTQSSRYLVKRTGEKVFLECVQDMDHENMFWYRQDPGLGLRLIYFSYDVKMKEKGDIPEGYSVSREKKERFSLILESASTNQTSMYLCASSFYGLARETQYFGPGTRLLVL.